These 19 T cell receptor beta chains originate from one sample sequenced in a study of shared clonotypes between healthy human individuals. Naive CD8 cells comprised CD45RO-negative, CCR7-positively selected cells, excluding terminally differentiated effector memory CD45RA+ cells. Assay: immunoSEQ multiplex PCR; the TCRdb copy retains only in-frame clones and omits some. The data contain around 1,900,000 clones, 93% of them seen just once; the ten biggest clones take up 1.5% to 2%. The specimen was naive CD8+ T cells from PBMCs. All receptors come from a man between 18 and 35 years old in good health. Some clones in this sample may be carry-over from other donors' samples.

This clone has only a few counts. The chain links TRBV27 to TRBJ1-1; D gene unclear. This CDR3 has 13 residues. Germline V gene data show CDR1 as MNHEY and CDR2 as SMNVEV (reference sequence). V shed 1 base and J shed 4 bases, with 7 bases lying between them. The CDR3 loop reads CASSLFVSTEAFF. The CDR3, as DNA: TGTGCCAGCAGTTTATTTGTGAGCACTGAAGCTTTCTTT.

This chain links TRBV9 with TRBJ1-4, with D tentatively TRBD1 (5 bases). V gave up 2 bases and J gave up 7 bases, with 15 bases separating them. Germline CDR1 is SGDLS and CDR2 is YYNGEE. This CDR3 is built from 15 residues. The chain's CDR3 is CASSVGGSQGEKLFF. CDR3 nucleotide sequence: TGTGCCAGCAGCGTGGGTGGGAGTCAGGGTGAAAAACTGTTTTTT.

J is TRBJ2-1 and V is TRBV10-3, with 9 bases identical to TRBD2. V lost 3 bases and J lost 9; bases outside the gene matches: 3. Germline V gene data show CDR1 as ENHRY and CDR2 as SYGVKD. The CDR3 is 13 residues long. Here the CDR3 reads CAISDLAGVEQFF. The DNA for the CDR3 is TGTGCCATCAGTGATTTAGCGGGAGTTGAGCAGTTCTTC.

The CDR3: CAWSSLNYGYTF. CDR3 in DNA: TGTGCCTGGAGCTCCCTTAACTATGGCTACACCTTC. V is TRBV30 and J is TRBJ1-2; D remains ambiguous. Germline CDR1 GTSNPN, CDR2 SVGIG (reference sequence). The CDR3 spans 12 residues. V gave up 3 bases and J gave up 1 base, with 6 bases separating them. The variable domain in full, completed from reference TRBV30 and TRBJ1-2, reads SQTIHQWPATLVQPVGSPLSLECTVEGTSNPNLYWYRQAAGRGLQLLFYSVGIGQISSEVPQNLSASRPQDRQFILSSKKLLLSDSGFYLCAWSSLNYGYTFGSGTRLTVV.

The chain is built from TRBV29-1 and TRBJ2-1; 8 positions match TRBD2. The J segment lost 14 bases and the V segment lost 2 bases, leaving 8 bases of the junction unmatched. The CDR3 is made up of 12 amino acids. Germline loops: CDR1 SQVTM, CDR2 ANQGSEA. CDR3 protein: CSVESSGSAEFF. The DNA of the CDR3 is TGCAGCGTTGAATCGAGCGGGAGTGCGGAGTTCTTC.

The chain is built from TRBV27 and TRBJ2-2, with 7 bases lining up with TRBD2. J was trimmed by 1 base and V by 4 bases; bases with no gene match: 9. The CDR3 length is 17 residues. Germline V gene data show CDR1 as MNHEY and CDR2 as SMNVEV (reference sequence). The CDR3 sequence is CASSSLRVAGNTGELFF. CDR3 sequence (DNA): TGTGCCAGCAGTTCACTGCGAGTAGCGGGGAACACCGGGGAGCTGTTTTTT.

CDR3 DNA sequence: TGTGCCAGCAGCGAGAGAGGGACAGGGGTCACCGGGGAGCTGTTTTTT. Its translation: CASSERGTGVTGELFF. The V call is TRBV9, the J call TRBJ2-2, with 10 bases fitting TRBD1. V lost 3 bases to trimming and J lost 4 bases; unmatched junction nucleotides: 6. The CDR3 length is 16 residues. CDR1 SGDLS and CDR2 YYNGEE come from the germline V gene.

The chain uses TRBV9 and TRBJ2-3; maybe TRBD1 (6 bases). This CDR3 comprises 15 residues. V lost 3 bases and J 2 bases, leaving 13 bases between the germline ends. Germline CDR1 SGDLS, CDR2 YYNGEE. CDR3 in amino acids: CASSGRGYLTDTQYF. The CDR3 bases are TGTGCCAGCAGCGGCAGGGGATACCTCACAGATACGCAGTATTTT.

V gene TRBV27 combines with J gene TRBJ2-7, with 12 bases matching TRBD2. CDR3 length: 17 residues. Germline CDR1 reads MNHEY; CDR2 reads SMNVEV (reference sequence). J lost 2 bases, V lost 5 bases, and 10 bases had no gene match. The CDR3 DNA sequence: TGTGCCAGCAGTCCCAAGACTAGCGGGAGAAGTCCCTACGAGCAGTACTTC. Residues: CASSPKTSGRSPYEQYF.

In this sample, this clone turned up a few times. J is TRBJ1-1 and V is TRBV29-1; D call uncertain. Germline CDR1 is SQVTM and CDR2 is ANQGSEA. V shed 4 bases and J shed 0 bases, with 6 bases lying between them. This CDR3 has 12 residues. Written as DNA, the CDR3 is TGCAGCGTTGTCTGGGTGAACACTGAAGCTTTCTTT. Its protein product is CSVVWVNTEAFF.

The chain employs TRBV28 and TRBJ2-2; no reliable D call. Trimming shortened V by 4 bases and J by 1 base, and 7 bases separated the two germline ends. The CDR3 spans 14 residues. Germline assignment: CDR1 MDHEN and CDR2 SYDVKM. The CDR3 DNA is TGTGCCAGCAGTTCCCTCCAGAACACCGGGGAGCTGTTTTTT. This sequence encodes CASSSLQNTGELFF.

The chain combines TRBV9 with TRBJ2-1; 7 nucleotides line up with TRBD2. The germline gives CDR1 SGDLS, CDR2 YYNGEE. The junction had 6 bases not matched to a gene; V was cut back by 4 bases and J by 2 bases. The CDR3 sequence is 15 residues long. The DNA for the CDR3 is TGTGCCAGCAGCCTCTTCAGCGGGACCTACAATGAGCAGTTCTTC. It translates to CASSLFSGTYNEQFF.

Here the CDR3 DNA reads TGTGCCAGCAGCTTAAGGGACACCATTCCAACCGGGGAGCTGTTTTTT. Protein: CASSLRDTIPTGELFF. The chain recombines TRBV7-9 with TRBJ2-2, with D perhaps TRBD1 (6 bases). The CDR3 spans 16 residues. V lost 2 bases and J lost 5, with 15 bases in between. Germline V CDR1 and CDR2: SEHNR, FQNEAQ (reference sequence).

The chain has TRBV27 and TRBJ2-2; D is perhaps TRBD1 (6 bases). V lost 5 bases to trimming and J lost 4 bases, with 17 bases between them. This CDR3 contains 16 residues. Germline lookup yields CDR1 MNHEY and CDR2 SMNVEV (reference sequence). CDR3 nucleotides: TGTGCCAGCAGTCCCGTGGGGGTCAGGGGCACCGGGGAGCTGTTTTTT. Translation gives CASSPVGVRGTGELFF.

This clone was seen more than once but under ten times. Different DNA sequences within this sample yield the same CDR3. The rearrangement links TRBV7-9 to TRBJ2-1, with D unclear. V lost 6 bases and J 4 bases, leaving 7 bases between the germline ends. The length of the CDR3 is 12 residues. Germline CDR1 is SEHNR and CDR2 is FQNEAQ (reference sequence). Here the CDR3 DNA reads TGTGCCAGCAGTTATTCGTACAATGAGCAGTTCTTC. Its translation is CASSYSYNEQFF.

The V and J genes are TRBV27 and TRBJ2-1; TRBD1 might be the D (6 bases). CDR1 and CDR2 (germline): MNHEY, SMNVEV (reference sequence). V lost 4 bases and J lost 0, with 10 bases in between. The CDR3 runs 15 residues. CDR3 in amino acids: CASSWTDSSYNEQFF. Here the CDR3 DNA reads TGTGCCAGCAGTTGGACGGACAGCTCCTACAATGAGCAGTTCTTC.

The chain couples TRBV19 to TRBJ2-1; no definite D call. V dropped 5 bases and J dropped 0 bases, with 8 bases sitting between them. The CDR3 totals 14 residues. Germline loops: CDR1 LNHDA, CDR2 SQIVND (reference sequence). CDR3 in amino acids: CASSGVGSYNEQFF. The CDR3 DNA reads TGTGCCAGTAGTGGGGTCGGCTCCTACAATGAGCAGTTCTTC. The whole variable domain, filled in from reference TRBV19 and TRBJ2-1, reads DGGITQSPKYLFRKEGQNVTLSCEQNLNHDAMYWYRQDPGQGLRLIYYSQIVNDFQKGDIAEGYSVSREKKESFPLTVTSAQKNPTAFYLCASSGVGSYNEQFFGPGTRLTVL.

The CDR3 DNA sequence: TGTGCCATCAGTGAGGAGCCTAGCGGTAACACCGGGGAGCTGTTTTTT. Protein: CAISEEPSGNTGELFF. The chain uses TRBV10-3 and TRBJ2-2, with 7 bases fitting TRBD2. Germline V CDR1 and CDR2: ENHRY, SYGVKD. V lost 2 bases to trimming and J lost 2 bases; unmatched junction nucleotides: 5. The CDR3 contains 16 residues.

This chain connects TRBV5-5 to TRBJ1-1; unclear D gene. Trimming stripped 1 base from V and 3 bases from J, with 4 bases between. CDR1 and CDR2 from the germline V gene are SGHKS and YYEKEE (reference sequence). CDR3 length: 12 residues. The CDR3 here is CASSLTDTEAFF. As DNA, the CDR3 is TGTGCCAGCAGCTTGACGGACACTGAAGCTTTCTTT. Looking up the rest from reference TRBV5-5 and TRBJ1-1 gives the full variable domain: DAGVTQSPTHLIKTRGQQVTLRCSPISGHKSVSWYQQVLGQGPQFIFQYYEKEERGRGNFPDRFSARQFPNYSSELNVNALLLGDSALYLCASSLTDTEAFFGQGTRLTVV.